Below are 25 T cell receptor beta chains sequenced from a single sample in a study of T cell changes during pregnancy in multiple sclerosis. Sequencing used immunoSEQ multiplex PCR; TCRdb keeps in-frame clones, though not all of them. The sample carries 65,000 to 95,000 clones, about 93% recorded once. The source was peripheral blood, collected after pregnancy. Receptors were obtained from a female donor in good health, enrolled as a control in a pregnancy study.

The rearrangement joins TRBV7-6 to TRBJ2-3, with 9 bases aligning to TRBD1. J lost 4 bases, V lost 7 bases, and 9 bases had no gene match. This CDR3 is built from 15 residues. Germline CDR1 reads SGHVS; CDR2 reads FNYEAQ. CDR3 region: CASNPGQGFADTQYF. The CDR3 DNA follows: TGTGCCAGCAACCCTGGACAGGGGTTTGCAGATACGCAGTATTTT.

The rearrangement links TRBV4-3 to TRBJ2-3; 9 bases match TRBD2. Trimming took 0 bases from V and 6 from J; bases not matched to a gene: 4. Germline-derived CDR1 and CDR2 are LGHNA and YSLEER. The CDR3 has 15 residues. The CDR3 nucleotides are TGCGCCAGCAGCCAAGAACCCCTAGCGGGGGATACGCAGTATTTT. This codes for CASSQEPLAGDTQYF.

This clone was seen a few times. The chain carries TRBV2 and TRBJ1-4; the D gene is possibly TRBD1 (5 bases). CDR1 is SNHLY and CDR2 is FYNNEI in the germline V gene. Trimming pared 6 bases from V and 0 bases from J, leaving 14 bases between. This CDR3 comprises 16 residues. CDR3 sequence reads: CASSLRDSATNEKLFF. The CDR3 nucleotides read TGTGCCAGCAGCCTCAGGGACTCGGCAACTAATGAAAAACTGTTTTTT.

V and J are TRBV7-8 and TRBJ1-4; no reliable D call. Germline V CDR1 and CDR2: SGHVS, FQNEAQ. The CDR3 runs to 15 residues. V dropped 5 bases and J dropped 0 bases, with 10 bases sitting between them. The CDR3, as DNA: TGTGCCAGCAGCCTATCTAGTACAACTAATGAAAAACTGTTTTTT. Protein sequence: CASSLSSTTNEKLFF. Looking up the rest from reference TRBV7-8 and TRBJ1-4 gives the full variable domain: GAGVSQSPRYKVAKRGQDVALRCDPISGHVSLFWYQQALGQGPEFLTYFQNEAQLDKSGLPSDRFFAERPEGSVSTLKIQRTQQEDSAVYLCASSLSSTTNEKLFFGSGTQLSVL.

The rearrangement joins TRBV18 to TRBJ2-1; maybe TRBD1 (5 bases). The V end was cut by 4 bases, the J end by 4 bases, with 11 bases between. CDR1 and CDR2 (germline): KGHSH, LQKENI. This CDR3 has 14 residues. The CDR3 region has the DNA TGTGCCAGCTCACTCAATAAGGGGTACAATGAGCAGTTCTTC. Translated, it gives CASSLNKGYNEQFF.

The chain employs TRBV18 and TRBJ1-3; perhaps TRBD1 as D (5 bases). CDR1 is KGHSH and CDR2 is LQKENI in the germline V gene. The germline V and J ends were trimmed by 0 bases and 0 bases, with 12 bases remaining between them. The CDR3 runs 17 residues. This CDR3 reads CASSPPGGSLSGNTIYF. CDR3 nucleotide sequence: TGTGCCAGCTCACCACCGGGGGGGTCCCTCTCTGGAAACACCATATATTTT.

The chain recombines TRBV10-2 with TRBJ2-3; TRBD2 matches 11 bases. Losses at the gene ends were 7 bases for V and 1 base for J; bases not matched to a gene: 4. Germline V lookup: CDR1 WSHSY, CDR2 SAAADI. CDR3 length: 15 amino acids. CDR3 residues: CASKGLADRTDTQYF. The CDR3, as DNA: TGCGCCAGCAAGGGACTAGCGGACCGCACAGATACGCAGTATTTT.

The V and J genes are TRBV7-2 and TRBJ2-1, with 10 bases aligning to TRBD2. Germline assignment: CDR1 SGHTA and CDR2 FQGNSA. J was trimmed by 9 bases and V by 6 bases; bases with no gene match: 8. CDR3 length: 14 amino acids. As DNA, the CDR3 is TGTGCCAGCAGACCCCTAGCGGGAGTTGGTGAGCAGTTCTTC. This encodes CASRPLAGVGEQFF. The full variable domain, in which reference TRBV7-2 and TRBJ2-1 provide the parts outside the CDR3, is GAGVSQSPSNKVTEKGKDVELRCDPISGHTALYWYRQSLGQGLEFLIYFQGNSAPDKSGLPSDRFSAERTGGSVSTLTIQRTQQEDSAVYLCASRPLAGVGEQFFGPGTRLTVL.

This CDR3 is CAIRGTDSAPTSSGNTIYF. Written as DNA, the CDR3 is TGTGCCATCCGGGGGACAGACAGCGCACCCACTAGCTCTGGAAACACCATATATTTT. The chain has TRBV10-3 and TRBJ1-3, with 7 bases fitting TRBD1. This CDR3 has 19 residues. Germline V CDR1 and CDR2: ENHRY, SYGVKD. With V trimmed by 8 bases and J by 0 bases, 19 bases remained unmatched.

The chain uses TRBV5-1 and TRBJ2-6; 14 bases line up with TRBD2. V gave up 4 bases and J gave up 2 bases; unmatched junction bases: 2. Germline assignment: CDR1 SGHRS and CDR2 YFSETQ. The CDR3 covers 17 residues. CDR3: CASSGTSGGTGANVLTF. CDR3 nucleotide sequence: TGCGCCAGCAGCGGGACTAGCGGGGGAACTGGGGCCAACGTCCTGACTTTC.

This rearrangement joins TRBV6-5 to TRBJ2-7; 8 bases align to TRBD1. The CDR3 is 16 amino acids. After removal of 0 bases from V and 0 bases from J, the junction contained 4 bases not matched to a gene. From germline, CDR1 is MNHEY and CDR2 SVGAGI. The CDR3: CASSYSIQGDSYEQYF. CDR3 DNA: TGTGCCAGCAGTTACTCGATACAGGGGGACTCCTACGAGCAGTACTTC.

The chain joins TRBV10-2 to TRBJ1-1; possibly TRBD1 for D (5 bases). Trimming took 7 bases from V and 6 from J, leaving 15 bases between them. Germline V CDR1 and CDR2: WSHSY, SAAADI. The CDR3 covers 13 residues. The CDR3 sequence: CASIAPGLPEAFF. CDR3 nucleotides: TGCGCCAGCATCGCCCCAGGGCTGCCTGAAGCTTTCTTT.

The chain joins TRBV9 to TRBJ2-3; 11 nucleotides match TRBD2. Germline-derived CDR1 and CDR2 are SGDLS and YYNGEE. This CDR3 spans 17 amino acids. Germline trimming cut 3 bases from V and 5 bases from J; bases unmatched to any gene: 11. The CDR3 sequence is CASSAGNLAGGGDTQYF. Here the CDR3 DNA reads TGTGCCAGCAGCGCGGGGAATTTAGCGGGAGGGGGAGATACGCAGTATTTT.

The chain is built from TRBV28 and TRBJ2-7; a weak D match, TRBD2 (5 bases). Between the trimmed V and J ends, which lost 6 bases and 2 bases, there was a span of 20 bases. Germline V gene data show CDR1 as MDHEN and CDR2 as SYDVKM. This CDR3 comprises 16 residues. The CDR3 DNA sequence: TGTGCCAGCAGCTCACCCGGGGTGGGCCTCACCTACGAGCAGTACTTC. Encoded protein: CASSSPGVGLTYEQYF.

As regards this clone: Other DNA sequences within the sample encode an identical CDR3. In DNA, the CDR3 is TGCGCCAGCAGCCCCGGGTCCTCTGGGGCCAACGTCCTGACTTTC. Translated: CASSPGSSGANVLTF. V is TRBV5-1 and J is TRBJ2-6, with D unresolved. Germline CDR1 reads SGHRS; CDR2 reads YFSETQ. This CDR3 contains 15 residues. Trimming pared 4 bases from V and 0 bases from J, leaving 8 bases between.

The J gene is TRBJ2-5, the V gene TRBV7-8, with 13 positions matching TRBD2. Germline-derived CDR1 and CDR2 are SGHVS and FQNEAQ. The CDR3 is 15 amino acids. The V gene end was trimmed by 6 bases and the J gene end by 6 bases; junction bases not matched to a gene: 7. CDR3 in amino acids: CASRTSGGTLQTQYF. In DNA, the CDR3 is TGTGCCAGCAGGACTAGCGGGGGGACACTCCAGACCCAGTACTTC.

V usage is TRBV7-9 and J usage is TRBJ1-3; 10 bases map to TRBD1. Losses at the gene ends were 5 bases for V and 2 bases for J; bases not matched to a gene: 12. Germline V gene sequence: CDR1 SEHNR, CDR2 FQNEAQ (reference sequence). This CDR3 is built from 18 residues. For the CDR3, the DNA is TGTGCCAGCAGCCGTCGGACAGGGGGACTTTTTACTGGAAACACCATATATTTT. Protein product: CASSRRTGGLFTGNTIYF.

The gene calls are TRBV28 and TRBJ1-5; D might be TRBD1 (5 bases). This CDR3 is built from 16 residues. Trimming took 6 bases from V and 0 from J, leaving 15 bases between them. Germline V CDR1 and CDR2: MDHEN, SYDVKM. The CDR3 DNA is TGTGCCAGCAGAAAATACCAGGGTTATAGCAATCAGCCCCAGCATTTT. The encoded protein is CASRKYQGYSNQPQHF.

The chain recombines TRBV19 with TRBJ2-2, with no clear D. CDR1 is LNHDA, CDR2 SQIVND, per germline (reference sequence). Trimming stripped 5 bases from V and 4 bases from J, with 20 bases between. This CDR3 spans 17 amino acids. CDR3: CASSLADQPRSTGELFF. In nucleotides, the CDR3 is TGTGCCAGTAGTTTAGCCGACCAGCCCCGGAGCACCGGGGAGCTGTTTTTT.

The V call is TRBV9, the J call TRBJ2-3; D call uncertain. Trimming stripped 0 bases from V and 0 bases from J, with 11 bases between. The V gene's germline CDR1 is SGDLS and CDR2 YYNGEE. CDR3 size: 16 residues. CDR3 DNA sequence: TGTGCCAGCAGCGTAGAGAGACTCCCCAGCACAGATACGCAGTATTTT. Amino acids: CASSVERLPSTDTQYF.

This clone has a single count. The J gene is TRBJ1-3, the V gene TRBV11-2; D is unclear. Trimming removed 0 bases at V and 7 bases at J, with 7 bases between. The CDR3 length is 13 residues. Germline V gene data show CDR1 as SGHAT and CDR2 as FQNNGV. The CDR3 nucleotides are TGTGCCAGCAGCTTAGACCCGGGGAACACCATATATTTT. Translating it yields CASSLDPGNTIYF. Supplemented by reference TRBV11-2 and TRBJ1-3, the full variable domain reads EAGVAQSPRYKIIEKRQSVAFWCNPISGHATLYWYQQILGQGPKLLIQFQNNGVVDDSQLPKDRFSAERLKGVDSTLKIQPAKLEDSAVYLCASSLDPGNTIYFGEGSWLTVV.

V gene TRBV28 combines with J gene TRBJ1-2; perhaps TRBD1 as D (6 bases). CDR3 length: 15 amino acids. The V end was cut by 6 bases, the J end by 0 bases, with 14 bases between. Germline V gives CDR1 MDHEN, CDR2 SYDVKM. Written as DNA, the CDR3 is TGTGCCAGCAGGCGGACAGCCAGTACTAACTATGGCTACACCTTC. Its translation is CASRRTASTNYGYTF.

This chain joins TRBV5-4 and TRBJ2-4; D perhaps matches TRBD2 (5 bases). V was trimmed by 4 bases and J by 7 bases, leaving 18 bases between them. Looked up from germline, CDR1 is SGHNT and CDR2 is YYREEE (reference sequence). The CDR3 totals 15 residues. The CDR3 region is CASSRDRSEGNIQYF. In DNA, the CDR3 is TGTGCCAGCAGCCGAGATAGGTCAGAGGGTAACATTCAGTACTTC.

The V and J genes are TRBV5-5 and TRBJ2-5; 12 nucleotides agree with TRBD2. Germline V gives CDR1 SGHKS, CDR2 YYEKEE (reference sequence). Trimming at V came to 4 bases and at J to 4 bases, leaving 8 bases not matched to a gene. CDR3 length: 16 amino acids. The CDR3 coding sequence is TGTGCCAGCAGCCTCGGACTAGCGGGATTCCCAGAGACCCAGTACTTC. It yields the protein CASSLGLAGFPETQYF.

The chain is built from TRBV29-1 and TRBJ2-1, with D perhaps matching TRBD1 (5 bases). V was pared by 6 bases and J by 0 bases, with 18 bases between. CDR3 length: 16 amino acids. Germline values: CDR1 SQVTM, CDR2 ANQGSEA. DNA for the CDR3: TGCAGCGTCAAGTACAGGTCCTCTAGCTCCTACAATGAGCAGTTCTTC. Its translation: CSVKYRSSSSYNEQFF.